This T cell receptor beta chain was sequenced during a study of cytomegalovirus exposure and HLA in healthy donors. Study outcomes and limitations: TCR sequences were mostly rare, though some public TCRs occurred in many donors. As confirmed in vitro, a few CMV-associated chains were specific for CMV antigens. Cytomegalovirus association was listed for 164 TCR beta chains.

Separate from the roughly 700-subject first cohort, the roughly 110-subject validation cohort was the one that the donors belonged to. Data came from immunoSEQ multiplex PCR; TCRdb stores just in-frame clones and leaves some out. The sample contains roughly 100,000 clones, about 95% of which appear only once. The length of the CDR3 is 15 residues. The ends were cut back, 8 bases at V and 3 bases at J, with 20 bases in the middle. CDR1 is MGHRA and CDR2 is YSYEKL in the germline V gene. Concerning this clone itself: Its target is unknown.

The chain carries TRBV4-1 and TRBJ2-7; possible D gene TRBD2, 8 bases. This receptor was obtained from a woman younger than 30 in good health and CMV-seronegative. Sample: PBMCs. CDR3 amino acids: CASARGREALYEQYF. In nucleotides, the CDR3 is TGCGCCAGCGCGAGGGGGCGGGAGGCCCTCTACGAGCAGTACTTC.